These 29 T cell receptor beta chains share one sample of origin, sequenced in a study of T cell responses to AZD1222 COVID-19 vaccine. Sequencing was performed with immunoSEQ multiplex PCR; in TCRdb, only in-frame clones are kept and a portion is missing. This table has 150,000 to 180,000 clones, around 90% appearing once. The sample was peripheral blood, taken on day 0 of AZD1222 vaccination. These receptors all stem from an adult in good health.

In nucleotides, the CDR3 is TGTGCCAGTAGCCAAGGAGGTTGGGATCAGCCCCAGCATTTT. Its translation is CASSQGGWDQPQHF. The V and J genes are TRBV19 and TRBJ1-5; D is ambiguous. Germline lookup yields CDR1 LNHDA and CDR2 SQIVND (reference sequence). The CDR3 loop spans 14 amino acids. V was clipped by 6 bases and J by 5 bases, with 14 bases between them. Drawing the rest from reference TRBV19 and TRBJ1-5, the complete variable domain is DGGITQSPKYLFRKEGQNVTLSCEQNLNHDAMYWYRQDPGQGLRLIYYSQIVNDFQKGDIAEGYSVSREKKESFPLTVTSAQKNPTAFYLCASSQGGWDQPQHFGDGTRLSIL.

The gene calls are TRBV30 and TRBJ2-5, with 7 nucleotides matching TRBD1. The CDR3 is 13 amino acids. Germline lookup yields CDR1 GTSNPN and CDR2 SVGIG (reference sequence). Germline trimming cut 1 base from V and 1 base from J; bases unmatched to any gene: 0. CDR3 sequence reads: CAWSGTGQETQYF. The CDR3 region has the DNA TGTGCCTGGAGTGGGACAGGCCAAGAGACCCAGTACTTC.

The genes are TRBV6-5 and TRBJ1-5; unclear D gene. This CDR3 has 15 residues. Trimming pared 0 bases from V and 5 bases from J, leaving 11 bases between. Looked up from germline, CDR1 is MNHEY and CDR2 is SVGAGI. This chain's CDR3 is CASSYSGSEDQPQHF. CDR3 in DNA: TGTGCCAGCAGTTACTCAGGGTCAGAAGATCAGCCCCAGCATTTT.

CDR3 region: CASSILRGTEAFF. The CDR3 DNA follows: TGTGCCAGCAGCATCCTCCGTGGGACTGAAGCTTTCTTT. The V gene is TRBV5-4, the J gene TRBJ1-1; the D is unclear. Trimming left V 4 bases short and J 5 bases short, with 12 bases between. The germline V gene encodes CDR1 SGHNT and CDR2 YYREEE (reference sequence). This CDR3 comprises 13 residues.

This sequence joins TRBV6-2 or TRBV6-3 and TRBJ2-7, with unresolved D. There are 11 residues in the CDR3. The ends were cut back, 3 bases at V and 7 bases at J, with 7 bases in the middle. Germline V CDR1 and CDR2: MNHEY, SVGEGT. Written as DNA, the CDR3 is TGTGCCAGCAGTTATTATTCGGAGCAGTACTTC. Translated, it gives CASSYYSEQYF.

The CDR3 sequence is CASSLGQNTDTQYF. CDR3 nucleotide sequence: TGTGCCAGCAGCTTGGGGCAGAACACAGATACGCAGTATTTT. The chain carries TRBV7-2 and TRBJ2-3; perhaps TRBD1 as D (5 bases). Germline V gives CDR1 SGHTA, CDR2 FQGNSA. The CDR3 contains 14 residues. The V end lost 3 bases, the J end lost 2 bases, and 9 bases lay between the germline ends.

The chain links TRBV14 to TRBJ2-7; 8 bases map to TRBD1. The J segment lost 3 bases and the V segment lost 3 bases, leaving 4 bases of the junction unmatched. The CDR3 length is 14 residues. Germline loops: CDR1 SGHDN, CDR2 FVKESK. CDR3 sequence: CASSQRQGRYEQYF. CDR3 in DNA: TGTGCCAGCAGCCAGCGACAGGGGCGCTACGAGCAGTACTTC.

CDR3 nucleotides: TGTGCCAGCAGCCAGACTCTAAGGGGCACTGAAGCTTTCTTT. Translated, it gives CASSQTLRGTEAFF. The chain combines TRBV14 with TRBJ1-1, with D possibly matching TRBD1 (5 bases). V gave up 3 bases and J gave up 4 bases, with 12 bases separating them. Germline V gene data show CDR1 as SGHDN and CDR2 as FVKESK. The CDR3 has 14 residues.

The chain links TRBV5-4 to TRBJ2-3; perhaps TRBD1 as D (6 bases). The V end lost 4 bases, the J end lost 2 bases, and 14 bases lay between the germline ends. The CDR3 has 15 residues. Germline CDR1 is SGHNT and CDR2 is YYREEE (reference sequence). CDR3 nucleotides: TGTGCCAGCAGCCCGGACAGCTACCCCACAGATACGCAGTATTTT. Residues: CASSPDSYPTDTQYF.

CDR3: CASSPPDRNYGYTF. CDR3 nucleotide sequence: TGTGCCAGCAGTCCACCCGACAGGAACTATGGCTACACCTTC. The genes are TRBV25-1 and TRBJ1-2, with D possibly TRBD1 on 6 matching bases. Trimming removed 5 bases from V and 2 bases from J, with 12 bases in between. CDR1 MGHDK and CDR2 SYGVNS come from the germline V gene. CDR3 length equals 14 residues.

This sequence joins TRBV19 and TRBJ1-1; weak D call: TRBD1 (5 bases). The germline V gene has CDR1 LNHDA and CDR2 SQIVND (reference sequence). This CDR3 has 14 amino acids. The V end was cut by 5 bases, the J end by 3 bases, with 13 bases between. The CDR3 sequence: CASSLPTDYTEAFF. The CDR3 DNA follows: TGTGCCAGTAGTCTTCCGACAGACTACACTGAAGCTTTCTTT.

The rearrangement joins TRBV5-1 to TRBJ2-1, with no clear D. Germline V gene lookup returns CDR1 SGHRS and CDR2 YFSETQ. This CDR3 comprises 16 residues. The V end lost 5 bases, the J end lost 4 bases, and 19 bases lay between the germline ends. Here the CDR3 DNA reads TGCGCCAGCAGATCTCAGCCCCCGGGCTCTTACAATGAGCAGTTCTTC. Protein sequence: CASRSQPPGSYNEQFF.

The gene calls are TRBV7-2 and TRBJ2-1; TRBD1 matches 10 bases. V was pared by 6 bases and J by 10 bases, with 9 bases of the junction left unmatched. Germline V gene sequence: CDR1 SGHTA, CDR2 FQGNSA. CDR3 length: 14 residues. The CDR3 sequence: CASSSGTGVGEQFF. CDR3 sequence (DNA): TGTGCCAGCAGTTCCGGGACAGGGGTCGGCGAGCAGTTCTTC.

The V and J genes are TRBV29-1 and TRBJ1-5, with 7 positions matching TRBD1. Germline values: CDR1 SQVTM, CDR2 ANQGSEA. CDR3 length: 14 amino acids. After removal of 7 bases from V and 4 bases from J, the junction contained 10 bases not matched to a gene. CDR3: CSAKTGSDNQPQHF. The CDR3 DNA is TGCAGCGCCAAGACAGGGTCGGATAATCAGCCCCAGCATTTT.

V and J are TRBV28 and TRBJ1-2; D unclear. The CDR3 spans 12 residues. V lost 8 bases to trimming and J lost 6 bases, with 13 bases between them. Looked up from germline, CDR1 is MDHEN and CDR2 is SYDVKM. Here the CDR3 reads CASQTRTDGYTF. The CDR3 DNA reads TGTGCCAGCCAAACCCGTACGGATGGCTACACCTTC.

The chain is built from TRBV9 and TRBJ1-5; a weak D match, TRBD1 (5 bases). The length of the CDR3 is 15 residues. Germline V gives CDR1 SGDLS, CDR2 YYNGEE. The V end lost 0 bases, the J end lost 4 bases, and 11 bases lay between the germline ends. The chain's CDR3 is CASSVDGGRNQPQHF. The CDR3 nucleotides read TGTGCCAGCAGCGTAGACGGGGGGAGGAATCAGCCCCAGCATTTT. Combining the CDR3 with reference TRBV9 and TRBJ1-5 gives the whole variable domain DSGVTQTPKHLITATGQRVTLRCSPRSGDLSVYWYQQSLDQGLQFLIQYYNGEERAKGNILERFSAQQFPDLHSELNLSSLELGDSALYFCASSVDGGRNQPQHFGDGTRLSIL.

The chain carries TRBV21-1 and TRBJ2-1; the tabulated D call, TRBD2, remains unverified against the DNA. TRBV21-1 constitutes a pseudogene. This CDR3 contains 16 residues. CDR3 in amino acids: CASRGREGLCRNEQFF. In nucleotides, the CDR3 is TGTGCCAGCAGAGGGCGGGAGGGCCTGTGTCGGAATGAGCAGTTCTTC.

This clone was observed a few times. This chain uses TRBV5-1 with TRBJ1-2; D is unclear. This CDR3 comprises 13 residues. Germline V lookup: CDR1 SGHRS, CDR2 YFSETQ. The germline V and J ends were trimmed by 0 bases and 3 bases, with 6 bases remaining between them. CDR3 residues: CASSLVADYGYTF. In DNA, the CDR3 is TGCGCCAGCAGCTTGGTGGCCGACTATGGCTACACCTTC.

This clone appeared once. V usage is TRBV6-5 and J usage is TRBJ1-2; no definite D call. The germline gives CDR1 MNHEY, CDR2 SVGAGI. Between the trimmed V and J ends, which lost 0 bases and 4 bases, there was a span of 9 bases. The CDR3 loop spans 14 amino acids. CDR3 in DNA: TGTGCCAGCAGTTACTCGGTGCAACTCTATGGCTACACCTTC. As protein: CASSYSVQLYGYTF.

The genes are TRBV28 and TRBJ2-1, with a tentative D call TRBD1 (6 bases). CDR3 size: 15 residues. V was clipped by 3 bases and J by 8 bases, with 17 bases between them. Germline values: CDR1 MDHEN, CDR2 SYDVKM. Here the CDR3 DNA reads TGTGCCAGCAGTTTCCTCACCCGGGACATGGATGAGCAGTTCTTC. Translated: CASSFLTRDMDEQFF.

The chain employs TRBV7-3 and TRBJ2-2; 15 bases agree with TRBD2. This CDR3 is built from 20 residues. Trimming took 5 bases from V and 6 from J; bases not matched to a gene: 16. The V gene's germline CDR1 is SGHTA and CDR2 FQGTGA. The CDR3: CASSPYPGTSGRKGAGELFF. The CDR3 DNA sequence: TGTGCCAGCAGCCCATACCCCGGGACTAGCGGGAGGAAGGGTGCCGGGGAGCTGTTTTTT.

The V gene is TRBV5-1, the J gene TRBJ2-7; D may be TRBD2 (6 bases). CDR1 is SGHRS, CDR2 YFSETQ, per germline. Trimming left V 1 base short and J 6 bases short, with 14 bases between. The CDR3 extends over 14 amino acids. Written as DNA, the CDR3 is TGCGCCAGCAGCTTGCTAGCGATTTCTCCCGAGCAGTACTTC. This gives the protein CASSLLAISPEQYF. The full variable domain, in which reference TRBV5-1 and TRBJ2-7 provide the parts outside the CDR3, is KAGVTQTPRYLIKTRGQQVTLSCSPISGHRSVSWYQQTPGQGLQFLFEYFSETQRNKGNFPGRFSGRQFSNSRSEMNVSTLELGDSALYLCASSLLAISPEQYFGPGTRLTVT.

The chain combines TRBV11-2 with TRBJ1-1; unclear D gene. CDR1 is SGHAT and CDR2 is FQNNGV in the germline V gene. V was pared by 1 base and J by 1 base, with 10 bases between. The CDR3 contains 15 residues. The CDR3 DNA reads TGTGCCAGCAGCTTAGGTCCCACGGGGAACACTGAAGCTTTCTTT. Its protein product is CASSLGPTGNTEAFF. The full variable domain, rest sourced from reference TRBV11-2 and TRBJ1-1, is EAGVAQSPRYKIIEKRQSVAFWCNPISGHATLYWYQQILGQGPKLLIQFQNNGVVDDSQLPKDRFSAERLKGVDSTLKIQPAKLEDSAVYLCASSLGPTGNTEAFFGQGTRLTVV.

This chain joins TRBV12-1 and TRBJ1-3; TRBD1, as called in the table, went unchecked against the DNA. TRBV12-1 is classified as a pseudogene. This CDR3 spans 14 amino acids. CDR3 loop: CASSSGGAGNTIYF. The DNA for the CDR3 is TGTGCCAGCAGCTCAGGGGGCGCTGGAAACACCATATATTTT.

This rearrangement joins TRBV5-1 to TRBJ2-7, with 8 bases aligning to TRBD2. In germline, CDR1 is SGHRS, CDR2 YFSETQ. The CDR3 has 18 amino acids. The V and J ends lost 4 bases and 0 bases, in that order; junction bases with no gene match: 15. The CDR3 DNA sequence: TGCGCCAGCAGCGCGGGGGGCGGGGCGGGCTTAAGCTCCTACGAGCAGTACTTC. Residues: CASSAGGGAGLSSYEQYF.

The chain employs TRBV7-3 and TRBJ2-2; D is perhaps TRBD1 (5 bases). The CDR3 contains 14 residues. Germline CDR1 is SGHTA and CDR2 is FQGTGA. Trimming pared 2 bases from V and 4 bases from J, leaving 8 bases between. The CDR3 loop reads CASSLGQGTGELFF. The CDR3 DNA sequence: TGTGCCAGCAGCTTAGGGCAGGGCACCGGGGAGCTGTTTTTT.

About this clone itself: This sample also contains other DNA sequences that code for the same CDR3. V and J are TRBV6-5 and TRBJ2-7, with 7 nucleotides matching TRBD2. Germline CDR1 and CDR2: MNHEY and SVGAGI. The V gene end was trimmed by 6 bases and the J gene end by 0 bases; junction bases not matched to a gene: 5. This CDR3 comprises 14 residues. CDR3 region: CASRTSASSYEQYF. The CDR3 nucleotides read TGTGCCAGCAGAACTAGCGCCAGCTCCTACGAGCAGTACTTC.

CDR3 sequence reads: CASSGQGLPLYGYTF. Written as DNA, the CDR3 is TGTGCCAGCAGCGGACAGGGACTCCCCCTTTATGGCTACACCTTC. The V gene is TRBV9, the J gene TRBJ1-2, with 7 bases matching TRBD1. The V and J ends lost 3 bases and 5 bases, in that order; junction bases with no gene match: 10. Germline CDR1 and CDR2: SGDLS and YYNGEE. The CDR3 contains 15 residues. The variable domain in full, completed from reference TRBV9 and TRBJ1-2, reads DSGVTQTPKHLITATGQRVTLRCSPRSGDLSVYWYQQSLDQGLQFLIQYYNGEERAKGNILERFSAQQFPDLHSELNLSSLELGDSALYFCASSGQGLPLYGYTFGSGTRLTVV.

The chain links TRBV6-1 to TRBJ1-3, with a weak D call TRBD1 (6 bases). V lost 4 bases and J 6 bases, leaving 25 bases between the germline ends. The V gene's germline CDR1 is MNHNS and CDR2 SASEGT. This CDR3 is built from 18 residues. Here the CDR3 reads CASSGVGARGVGENTIYF. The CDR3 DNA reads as TGTGCCAGCAGTGGCGTGGGGGCCAGGGGAGTCGGCGAAAACACCATATATTTT.